This T cell receptor (beta chain) was documented in a study of blood T cell repertoires in COVID-19 (dated by TCRdb to the early 2020s). Background for the entire study: For ImmuneRACE Cohort 3, a participant was defined as recovered based on two consecutive negative NP/OP PCR tests, clearance by a healthcare professional, or resolution of symptoms. Samples covering the acute and convalescent phases of COVID-19 were provided by collaborators in the United States, Italy and Spain. The prospective study material was composed of cDNA or gDNA derived from T cells, B-cell-depleted T cells, or PBMCs. Deeply sampled blood TCRbeta repertoires from subjects exposed to, actively infected with, or recovered from COVID-19 were included in the dataset. A freely available public database, intended as a resource for researchers studying the immune response to SARS-CoV-2, is where the repertoires were released. Samples were obtained from the ongoing ImmuneRACE study (first 160 participants) and from 950 to 1,500 subjects provided by 6 global collaborators. Sample metadata almost always included a de-identified subject ID, COVID-19 status, age in years and sex. Where HLA class I and class II types were available, the types were taken from metadata supplied by the sample provider, not from assay-based typing. On the study overall, not on this receptor specifically: The quantity of clinical and demographic metadata differed by source and by participant and was supplied without curation.

TCRbeta CDR3 regions were amplified from genomic DNA by means of the immunoSEQ Assay, a bias-controlled multiplex PCR. In the original analysis: Within the assay, amplification of reference gene primers was used to estimate how many nucleated cells each sample contained. To quantify the absolute abundance of each unique TCRbeta CDR3 rearrangement, sequence reads were collapsed and filtered. For each sample, productive Simpson clonality was calculated as the square root of Simpson's diversity index over productive rearrangements. Here the immuneACCESS table is served through TCRdb, limited to in-frame sequences with V and J called. Missing clones are a known gap in these copies; in checked studies unresolved V genes cover under half, and the rest lacks a known reason. The V and J calls and clone size come from that table; D and trimming were worked out from the DNA. The table for this sample lists some 300,000 clones; 88% of them were counted only once. Of the sample, 2% to 2.5% is held by the ten largest clones.

In the prospective study, participants were roughly 18 to 95 years old, resided in 24 geographic areas of the United States, and were enrolled through a virtual design. To assign participants to cohorts, the prospective study relied on clinical history that participants themselves reported in a screening survey and a study questionnaire. Each participant in the prospective study had whole blood, serum and a nasopharyngeal or oropharyngeal swab collected by mobile phlebotomists. Participants in the prospective study had the option to provide additional blood draws and questionnaires over a roughly 2-month period. Prospective study blood samples were shipped either frozen or at room temperature before DNA extraction. As regards this clone: Its antigen specificity is not known. No quality values exist for individual bases; no much larger clone is one base distant.

CDR1 and CDR2 were assigned from the germline V gene as SGHDN and FVKESK. Including cysteine and phenylalanine, the CDR3 has 18 amino acids. The only DNA kept is the CDR3, 54 bases in frame from the first base. The germline V end is reduced by 1 base and the J end by 1 base; junction bases left unmatched: 11. The V and J segments used are TRBV14 and TRBJ2-7; the junction holds 9 bases that match TRBD1. The sequence derives from a woman aged 55-75 years in a cohort exposed to, infected with or recovered from COVID-19 (not recorded which). The specimen sequenced was PBMCs or T cells enriched from blood (not recorded which). Here the CDR3 is given as CASSQGWGIGQGSYEQYF. Here is the DNA: TGTGCCAGCAGCCAAGGTTGGGGGATAGGACAGGGGTCCTACGAGCAGTACTTC.